The 14 T cell receptor beta chains below were found in one sample sequenced in a study of beta chain features in type 1 diabetes. Notes on the study in general: Within each of all four CD4+ subsets, Type 1 diabetes patients had TCRB CDR3s that were moderately but significantly shorter.

These receptors' antigens are unknown. cDNA synthesis used the whole RNA isolate, giving expressed TCRB sequences. Some clones are missing from TCRdb's copy, which holds only in-frame ones; the method was immunoSEQ multiplex PCR. This repertoire shows 93,000 or so clones, under 30% found once; its top ten account for 0.5% to 0.6%. Specimen: central memory CD4+ T cells from blood. All receptors come from a woman aged 18-29 years with type 1 diabetes.

This clone occurred a few times. The chain carries TRBV9 and TRBJ2-1; 14 bases are shared with TRBD2. CDR3 size: 16 residues. V shed 0 bases, J shed 8 bases, and the junction held 4 bases outside the gene matches. CDR1 SGDLS and CDR2 YYNGEE come from the germline V gene. The CDR3 region has the DNA TGTGCCAGCAGCGTAGGGGGGACTAGCGGGAGTTATGAGCAGTTCTTC. Its protein product is CASSVGGTSGSYEQFF.

The V call is TRBV7-2, the J call TRBJ2-3; tentatively, D is TRBD2 (6 bases). From germline, CDR1 is SGHTA and CDR2 FQGNSA. CDR3 size: 17 residues. Trimming removed 1 base from V and 4 bases from J, with 18 bases in between. Here the CDR3 DNA reads TGTGCCAGCAGCTTAGGGGTCGCGGGACGACTCCCAGATACGCAGTATTTT. This sequence encodes CASSLGVAGRLPDTQYF.

This clone has only a few counts. The chain uses TRBV30 and TRBJ2-1, with a possible D match to TRBD2 (6 bases). Trimming took off 7 bases at V and 4 bases at J, with 8 bases between the two ends. Germline V gene lookup returns CDR1 GTSNPN and CDR2 SVGIG (reference sequence). This CDR3 has 11 amino acids. The CDR3 region is CASGLYNEQFF. The DNA of the CDR3 is TGTGCCTCGGGACTTTACAATGAGCAGTTCTTC.

This chain joins TRBV19 and TRBJ2-7, with TRBD1 matching over 9 bases. The ends lost 5 bases at V and 6 bases at J; junction bases unmatched: 5. The V gene's germline CDR1 is LNHDA and CDR2 SQIVND (reference sequence). The CDR3 is 13 residues long. CDR3 in DNA: TGTGCCAGTAGTCCGGGACAGGGAGGCGAGCAGTACGTC. As protein: CASSPGQGGEQYV.

The sample holds a few counts of this clone. The chain joins TRBV19 to TRBJ2-7, with a possible D match to TRBD1 (5 bases). The CDR3 spans 13 residues. V lost 0 bases and J lost 6, with 9 bases in between. Germline values: CDR1 LNHDA, CDR2 SQIVND (reference sequence). The CDR3 region has the DNA TGTGCCAGTAGTATAGAAAAAGGGGCCGAGCAGTACTTC. This codes for CASSIEKGAEQYF.

This clone was counted many times. The chain combines TRBV27 with TRBJ2-7; 7 bases line up with TRBD2. The trim removed 6 bases at V and 6 bases at J, leaving 8 bases unmatched. This CDR3 is 13 amino acids long. Germline V gives CDR1 MNHEY, CDR2 SMNVEV (reference sequence). The CDR3 DNA sequence: TGTGCCAGCAGCTCGGGACTAAGGGGCGAGCAGTACTTC. The encoded protein is CASSSGLRGEQYF.

CDR3 bases: TGTGCCAGCTCACCACCGGTTCCAGGGGGTGAAAAACTGTTTTTT. Its translation is CASSPPVPGGEKLFF. The J gene is TRBJ1-4, the V gene TRBV18, with 7 bases lining up with TRBD1. Trimming took 0 bases from V and 7 from J; bases not matched to a gene: 5. Germline CDR1 and CDR2: KGHSH and LQKENI. The CDR3 has 15 residues. The complete variable domain, with remaining parts taken from reference TRBV18 and TRBJ1-4, reads NAGVMQNPRHLVRRRGQEARLRCSPMKGHSHVYWYRQLPEEGLKFMVYLQKENIIDESGMPKERFSAEFPKEGPSILRIQQVVRGDSAAYFCASSPPVPGGEKLFFGSGTQLSVL.

This clone was found a few times. The CDR3 DNA follows: TGTGCCAGCAGCGTAGGGGAGGGCCGGGCCAATGAGCAGTTCTTC. It codes for CASSVGEGRANEQFF. This chain uses TRBV9 with TRBJ2-1; 7 bases line up with TRBD2. CDR1 SGDLS and CDR2 YYNGEE come from the germline V gene. There are 15 residues in the CDR3. The trim removed 0 bases at V and 6 bases at J, leaving 6 bases unmatched. The full variable domain, rest sourced from reference TRBV9 and TRBJ2-1, is DSGVTQTPKHLITATGQRVTLRCSPRSGDLSVYWYQQSLDQGLQFLIQYYNGEERAKGNILERFSAQQFPDLHSELNLSSLELGDSALYFCASSVGEGRANEQFFGPGTRLTVL.

V and J are TRBV6-5 and TRBJ2-1; weak D call: TRBD2 (7 bases). Germline V gene lookup returns CDR1 MNHEY and CDR2 SVGAGI. Deletions cut 7 bases from V and 5 bases from J, with 9 bases between. This CDR3 has 12 amino acids. DNA of the CDR3: TGTGCCAGCAAGGGGGGGGACAATGAGCAGTTCTTC. Encoded protein: CASKGGDNEQFF.

This clone occurred a few times. The rearrangement uses TRBV28 and TRBJ2-1, with D possibly matching TRBD1 (6 bases). The CDR3 runs 14 residues. V was clipped by 5 bases and J by 1 base, with 9 bases between them. In germline, CDR1 is MDHEN, CDR2 SYDVKM. CDR3 sequence reads: CASSHRESYNEQFF. CDR3 DNA: TGTGCCAGCAGTCACAGGGAGTCCTACAATGAGCAGTTCTTC.

This clone has a count of ten or more. J is TRBJ2-6 and V is TRBV28, with 10 bases aligning to TRBD1. The length of the CDR3 is 17 residues. Trimming removed 6 bases from V and 4 bases from J; junction bases left unmatched: 9. Germline V gives CDR1 MDHEN, CDR2 SYDVKM. The CDR3 DNA is TGTGCCAGCAGATCCGGGACAGGGGATTCAGGGGCCAACGTCCTGACTTTC. It yields the protein CASRSGTGDSGANVLTF. The whole variable domain, remainder taken from reference TRBV28 and TRBJ2-6, is DVKVTQSSRYLVKRTGEKVFLECVQDMDHENMFWYRQDPGLGLRLIYFSYDVKMKEKGDIPEGYSVSREKKERFSLILESASTNQTSMYLCASRSGTGDSGANVLTFGAGSRLTVL.

The V and J genes are TRBV6-1 and TRBJ1-5; 8 nucleotides match TRBD1. CDR1 is MNHNS and CDR2 is SASEGT in the germline V gene. V dropped 5 bases and J dropped 6; count of bases not matched to a gene: 3. The CDR3 contains 13 residues. CDR3 region: CASSLDRAQPQHF. The CDR3 bases are TGTGCCAGCAGTTTGGACAGGGCTCAGCCCCAGCATTTT.

The CDR3 spells CASSPGGTGGPETQYF. As DNA, the CDR3 is TGTGCCAGCAGCCCAGGGGGGACGGGAGGGCCTGAGACCCAGTACTTC. This chain links TRBV7-3 with TRBJ2-5, with D perhaps matching TRBD2 (8 bases). Trimming removed 5 bases from V and 5 bases from J, with 21 bases in between. The CDR3 extends over 16 amino acids. From germline, CDR1 is SGHTA and CDR2 FQGTGA.

The rearrangement uses TRBV12-5 and TRBJ1-1; possible D gene TRBD1, 5 bases. This CDR3 has 11 residues. Germline V gene data show CDR1 as LGHNT and CDR2 as FRNRAP. Trimming stripped 1 base from V and 11 bases from J, with 8 bases between. The CDR3 reads CASGLGQYAFF. In DNA form, the CDR3 reads TGTGCTAGTGGTTTGGGACAGTATGCTTTCTTT.